The 17 T cell receptor beta chains listed next were all sequenced from one sample in a study of shared clonotypes between healthy human individuals. Only in-frame clones appear in the TCRdb table, and some are missing; sequencing was by immunoSEQ multiplex PCR. The table has some 2.1 million clones, roughly 94% seen once; the top ten hold roughly 0.13%. Sequenced: naive CD4+ T cells sorted from blood. Subset in this sample: CD45RA+ positively selected. All receptors come from a young man in good health.

The chain combines TRBV2 with TRBJ2-2; D is possibly TRBD2 (6 bases). CDR3 length equals 17 residues. Germline lookup yields CDR1 SNHLY and CDR2 FYNNEI. Deletions cut 3 bases from V and 0 bases from J, with 14 bases between. CDR3 bases: TGTGCCAGCAGTGACGGGAGTGGGGCGGCGAACACCGGGGAGCTGTTTTTT. Translated, it gives CASSDGSGAANTGELFF. Together with reference TRBV2 and TRBJ2-2, the CDR3 gives the full variable domain: EPEVTQTPSHQVTQMGQEVILRCVPISNHLYFYWYRQILGQKVEFLVSFYNNEISEKSEIFDDQFSVERPDGSNFTLKIRSTKLEDSAMYFCASSDGSGAANTGELFFGEGSRLTVL.

The chain recombines TRBV30 with TRBJ2-2; D unresolved. With 0 bases removed from V and 1 base from J, the gap between germline ends came to 6 bases. This CDR3 is 14 amino acids long. Germline values: CDR1 GTSNPN, CDR2 SVGIG (reference sequence). CDR3 sequence reads: CAWSVSVNTGELFF. The CDR3 DNA is TGTGCCTGGAGTGTATCCGTGAACACCGGGGAGCTGTTTTTT.

The rearrangement joins TRBV9 to TRBJ2-7, with no clear D. The germline CDR1 and CDR2 sequences are SGDLS and YYNGEE. The CDR3 sequence is 16 residues long. Trimming took off 0 bases at V and 0 bases at J, with 13 bases between the two ends. The CDR3 nucleotides are TGTGCCAGCAGCGTAGTTCCGACTTTAAGCTCCTACGAGCAGTACTTC. Amino acid sequence: CASSVVPTLSSYEQYF.

V usage is TRBV21-1 and J usage is TRBJ1-2; TRBD1 is taken as the D call from the table, unchecked against the DNA. TRBV21-1 has pseudogene status. The CDR3 is 13 amino acids. The CDR3 protein is CASILDRVYGYTF. DNA of the CDR3: TGTGCCAGCATCCTGGACAGGGTCTATGGCTACACCTTC.

Only one count was recorded for this clone. The V call is TRBV10-1, the J call TRBJ2-7; 9 nucleotides match TRBD1. Germline V lookup: CDR1 WNHNN, CDR2 SYGVQD (reference sequence). The CDR3 spans 13 residues. V lost 3 bases, J lost 5 bases, and 2 bases stayed unmatched. Written as DNA, the CDR3 is TGCGCCAGCAGTGAACAGGGGGCGGACGAGCAGTACTTC. As protein: CASSEQGADEQYF.

This clone showed up just once. The rearrangement links TRBV6-5 to TRBJ2-7; D tentatively reads TRBD1 or TRBD2 (5 bases each). V was cut by 6 bases and J by 6 bases, with 15 bases left in between. The CDR3 covers 13 residues. Germline V gene data show CDR1 as MNHEY and CDR2 as SVGAGI. CDR3 protein: CASSLTRGREQYF. CDR3 nucleotides: TGTGCCAGCAGCTTGACGAGGGGTCGCGAGCAGTACTTC.

The chain employs TRBV6-6 and TRBJ2-7; possible D gene TRBD1, 6 bases. The germline V and J ends were trimmed by 0 bases and 5 bases, with 11 bases remaining between them. Germline lookup yields CDR1 MNHNY and CDR2 SVGAGI (reference sequence). CDR3 length: 14 residues. In nucleotides, the CDR3 is TGTGCCAGCAGTTACTCGACAGGATCCCACGAGCAGTACTTC. Its protein is CASSYSTGSHEQYF.

This rearrangement joins TRBV11-3 to TRBJ2-2; D gene ambiguous. The V gene's germline CDR1 is SGHNT and CDR2 YENEEA. V was clipped by 0 bases and J by 0 bases, with 5 bases between them. This CDR3 region has 15 residues. The CDR3: CASSLEATNTGELFF. In DNA, the CDR3 is TGTGCCAGCAGCTTAGAGGCAACGAACACCGGGGAGCTGTTTTTT.

The chain carries TRBV7-9 and TRBJ1-3; TRBD1 matches 9 bases. In germline, CDR1 is SEHNR, CDR2 FQNEAQ (reference sequence). Trimming cost V 5 bases and J 0 bases; bases outside gene matches: 5. This CDR3 has 16 residues. The CDR3 reads CASSRTGELSGNTIYF. In DNA form, the CDR3 reads TGTGCCAGCAGCCGGACAGGGGAACTCTCTGGAAACACCATATATTTT.

This sequence joins TRBV6-5 and TRBJ1-6; 7 bases are shared with TRBD1. After removal of 11 bases from V and 7 bases from J, the junction contained 14 bases not matched to a gene. Germline CDR1 MNHEY, CDR2 SVGAGI. This CDR3 has 15 residues. This CDR3 is CAGLTGVPSNSPLHF. The CDR3 nucleotides read TGTGCCGGACTAACAGGGGTCCCCTCCAATTCACCCCTCCACTTT.

Of note for this clone: Other DNA variants within this sample encode the same CDR3. The CDR3 DNA reads TGTGCCAGCAGCCCGGGACAGGGATACAATGAGCAGTTCTTC. Translation gives CASSPGQGYNEQFF. The V call is TRBV7-2, the J call TRBJ2-1; 9 nucleotides agree with TRBD1. V trimming: 5 bases; J trimming: 4 bases; junction bases outside the gene matches: 3. Germline values: CDR1 SGHTA, CDR2 FQGNSA. This CDR3 contains 14 residues.

A note on this clone: The sample has other DNA sequences that encode this CDR3 too. This rearrangement joins TRBV20-1 to TRBJ1-1; D ambiguous. The germline CDR1 and CDR2 sequences are DFQATT and SNEGSKA (reference sequence). Trimming left V 3 bases short and J 1 base short, with 3 bases between. The CDR3 has 11 amino acids. This chain's CDR3 is CSARSNTEAFF. The CDR3 bases are TGCAGTGCTAGGTCGAACACTGAAGCTTTCTTT.

This sequence joins TRBV28 and TRBJ1-1; tentatively, D is TRBD1 (5 bases). Germline-derived CDR1 and CDR2 are MDHEN and SYDVKM. Between the trimmed V and J ends, which lost 3 bases and 0 bases, there was a span of 17 bases. This CDR3 is built from 17 residues. The CDR3 DNA sequence: TGTGCCAGCAGTTTGCTAAGGGGACGAGGCCTGAACACTGAAGCTTTCTTT. Amino acid sequence: CASSLLRGRGLNTEAFF.

V usage is TRBV30 and J usage is TRBJ2-5; no reliable D call. V lost 1 base and J 5 bases, leaving 8 bases between the germline ends. CDR1 is GTSNPN and CDR2 is SVGIG in the germline V gene (reference sequence). CDR3 length: 12 amino acids. CDR3 sequence: CAWSDVWETQYF. CDR3 nucleotide sequence: TGTGCCTGGAGTGACGTATGGGAGACCCAGTACTTC.

V is TRBV29-1 and J is TRBJ2-5, with 12 bases aligning to TRBD2. J was trimmed by 7 bases and V by 5 bases; bases with no gene match: 8. In germline, CDR1 is SQVTM, CDR2 ANQGSEA. CDR3 size: 14 residues. CDR3 residues: CSVLRTSGVGTQYF. DNA for the CDR3: TGCAGCGTTCTTCGGACTAGCGGGGTGGGGACCCAGTACTTC. Drawing the rest from reference TRBV29-1 and TRBJ2-5, the complete variable domain is SAVISQKPSRDICQRGTSLTIQCQVDSQVTMMFWYRQQPGQSLTLIATANQGSEATYESGFVIDKFPISRPNLTFSTLTVSNMSPEDSSIYLCSVLRTSGVGTQYFGPGTRLLVL.

This clone was detected ten times or more. V usage is TRBV27 and J usage is TRBJ2-7; TRBD2 is a possible D gene (6 bases). This CDR3 comprises 13 residues. The germline V gene encodes CDR1 MNHEY and CDR2 SMNVEV (reference sequence). V gave up 4 bases and J gave up 7 bases, with 14 bases separating them. DNA of the CDR3: TGTGCCAGCAGTTCCCGACTAGACCGAGAGCAGTACTTC. It encodes CASSSRLDREQYF.

V usage is TRBV5-1 and J usage is TRBJ2-7; the D is unclear. The length of the CDR3 is 13 residues. Per germline, CDR1 SGHRS and CDR2 YFSETQ. V shed 5 bases and J shed 5 bases, with 14 bases lying between them. CDR3 protein: CASSFRASDEQYF. As DNA, the CDR3 is TGCGCCAGCAGTTTTCGGGCATCCGACGAGCAGTACTTC.